This T cell receptor (beta chain) derives from a study of T cell repertoires in cytomegalovirus infection. At the level of the study: Public TCR beta signatures were indicative of both CMV infection and a matching HLA type.

MiXCR, run by TCRdb on the reads, gives a single entry per CDR3 protein. The data contain around 140,000 distinct CDR3 sequences, roughly 6% of them singletons. Study results and caveats: The ex vivo response showed dominance by HLA-C-restricted CMV-specific TCR beta clonotypes.

Germline trimming cut 1 base from V and 2 bases from J; bases unmatched to any gene: 8. The CDR3 extends over 16 amino acids. Per germline, CDR1 SGDLS and CDR2 YYNGEE. This clonotype was detected a few times. Its antigen is not identified. The receptor was isolated from a human donor in good health (CMV status not recorded). Some clones in this sample may be carry-over from other donors' samples. This chain connects TRBV9 to TRBJ2-5; TRBD1 aligns across 7 bases. The specimen sequenced was PBMCs. CDR3 loop: CASSVRYGQEQETQYF. The CDR3 DNA is TGTGCCAGCAGCGTAAGATATGGACAGGAACAAGAGACCCAGTACTTC.